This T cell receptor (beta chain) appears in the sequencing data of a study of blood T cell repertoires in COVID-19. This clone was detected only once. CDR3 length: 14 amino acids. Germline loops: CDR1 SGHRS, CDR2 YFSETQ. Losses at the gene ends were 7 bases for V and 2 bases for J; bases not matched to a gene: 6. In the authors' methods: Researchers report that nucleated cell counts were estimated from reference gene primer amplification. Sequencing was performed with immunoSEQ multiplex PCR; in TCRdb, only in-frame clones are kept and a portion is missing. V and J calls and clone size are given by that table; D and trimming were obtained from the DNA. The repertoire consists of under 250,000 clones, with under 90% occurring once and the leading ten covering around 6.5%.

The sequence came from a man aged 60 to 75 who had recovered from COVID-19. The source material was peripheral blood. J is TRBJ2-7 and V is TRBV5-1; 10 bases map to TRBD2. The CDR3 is CASASSGSTYEQYF. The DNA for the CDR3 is TGCGCCAGCGCCTCTAGCGGGAGCACCTACGAGCAGTACTTC.